These T cell receptor beta chains were read from a single sample in a study of blood T cell repertoires in COVID-19. Sequencing used immunoSEQ multiplex PCR; TCRdb keeps in-frame clones, though not all of them. The data show about 310,000 clones, around nine tenths seen once. The sample consisted of peripheral blood. These receptors originate from a man in his 70s with acute or convalescent COVID-19. CDR3s include the opening cysteine and the closing phenylalanine or tryptophan. Each record gives: J gene, CDR3 length, V gene, clone size, D gene, CDR3 DNA, CDR3 protein. D genes are given only for firm matches. Rows give clone size only sometimes, using once, few, many, or a class for an expanded clone.

j_gene: TRBJ1-2; len: 14; v_gene: TRBV24-1; abundance: .; d_gene: TRBD1; CDR3nt: TGTGCCACCAGTGATTTGGGACAGGGGAATGGCTACACCTTC; CDR3aa: CATSDLGQGNGYTF
j_gene: TRBJ2-5; len: 15; v_gene: TRBV2; abundance: .; d_gene: TRBD2; CDR3nt: TGTGCCAGCAGCCTTCGACTAGCGGGACAAGAGACCCAGTACTTC; CDR3aa: CASSLRLAGQETQYF
j_gene: TRBJ2-7; len: 15; v_gene: TRBV4-3; abundance: .; d_gene: TRBD2; CDR3nt: TGCGCCAGCAGCCACAGCGGGGGAGGAGTCTACGAGCAGTACTTC; CDR3aa: CASSHSGGGVYEQYF
j_gene: TRBJ2-1; len: 14; v_gene: TRBV28; abundance: once; d_gene: TRBD2; CDR3nt: TGTGCCAGCAGTACTAGCGGGGGGTCCAATGAGCAGTTCTTC; CDR3aa: CASSTSGGSNEQFF
j_gene: TRBJ2-5; len: 16; v_gene: TRBV7-3; abundance: .; d_gene: TRBD2; CDR3nt: TGTGCCAGCAGCTTGACTAGCGGGGGGCCCCAAGAGACCCAGTACTTC; CDR3aa: CASSLTSGGPQETQYF
j_gene: TRBJ2-7; len: 17; v_gene: TRBV4-3; abundance: .; d_gene: TRBD1; CDR3nt: TGCGCCAGCAGCCAAGGGTACACCGGGACAGGGGCTTACGAGCAGTACTTC; CDR3aa: CASSQGYTGTGAYEQYF
j_gene: TRBJ2-5; len: 15; v_gene: TRBV6-2/TRBV6-3; abundance: .; d_gene: .; CDR3nt: TGTGCCAGCAGTTACTGGGGCAGGGTCCGGGAGACCCAGTACTTC; CDR3aa: CASSYWGRVRETQYF
j_gene: TRBJ1-4; len: 14; v_gene: TRBV4-3; abundance: .; d_gene: .; CDR3nt: TGCGCCAGCAGCCAAGATGTGGGGAGGCAAAAACTGTTTTTT; CDR3aa: CASSQDVGRQKLFF
j_gene: TRBJ2-3; len: 15; v_gene: TRBV4-1; abundance: .; d_gene: TRBD2; CDR3nt: TGCGCCAGCAGCCAAGTCGGGGGGATCACAGATACGCAGTATTTT; CDR3aa: CASSQVGGITDTQYF
j_gene: TRBJ2-7; len: 15; v_gene: TRBV4-2; abundance: .; d_gene: .; CDR3nt: TGTGCCAGCAGCCAAGAGGACAAGGATACCTACGAGCAGTACTTC; CDR3aa: CASSQEDKDTYEQYF
j_gene: TRBJ2-3; len: 16; v_gene: TRBV7-2; abundance: .; d_gene: .; CDR3nt: TGTGCCAGCAGCTTTGGCGGGACCACCCTCACAGATACGCAGTATTTT; CDR3aa: CASSFGGTTLTDTQYF
j_gene: TRBJ2-7; len: 15; v_gene: TRBV6-5; abundance: .; d_gene: TRBD1; CDR3nt: TGTGCCAGCAGTTACTCTGGGACAGGTGACTACGAGCAGTACTTC; CDR3aa: CASSYSGTGDYEQYF
j_gene: TRBJ2-1; len: 15; v_gene: TRBV19; abundance: .; d_gene: TRBD2; CDR3nt: TGTGCCAGTAAGAAAGCGGGAGGTAGCGACAATGAGCAGTTCTTC; CDR3aa: CASKKAGGSDNEQFF
j_gene: TRBJ2-3; len: 14; v_gene: TRBV4-2; abundance: .; d_gene: .; CDR3nt: TGTGCCAGCAGCCAAGATCGGGGTTCAGATACGCAGTATTTT; CDR3aa: CASSQDRGSDTQYF
j_gene: TRBJ2-3; len: 17; v_gene: TRBV6-2/TRBV6-3; abundance: .; d_gene: .; CDR3nt: TGTGCCAGCAGTTACTCCGGACAAATCCCACTCACAGATACGCAGTATTTT; CDR3aa: CASSYSGQIPLTDTQYF
j_gene: TRBJ1-5; len: 13; v_gene: TRBV7-8; abundance: .; d_gene: .; CDR3nt: TGTGCCAGCAGCTTACTAGTGGATCAGCCCCAGCATTTT; CDR3aa: CASSLLVDQPQHF
j_gene: TRBJ1-1; len: 14; v_gene: TRBV3-1/TRBV3-2; abundance: .; d_gene: .; CDR3nt: TGTGCCAGCAGCCCTAATCAACTGAACACTGAAGCTTTCTTT; CDR3aa: CASSPNQLNTEAFF
j_gene: TRBJ2-3; len: 15; v_gene: TRBV7-2; abundance: .; d_gene: .; CDR3nt: TGTGCCAGCAGCCCTAGTGGGGGGAGCCCCGATACGCAGTATTTT; CDR3aa: CASSPSGGSPDTQYF
j_gene: TRBJ1-1; len: 13; v_gene: TRBV6-2/TRBV6-3; abundance: .; d_gene: .; CDR3nt: TGTGCCAGCAGTTCGACGGCAGAGCGTGAAGCTTTCTTT; CDR3aa: CASSSTAEREAFF
j_gene: TRBJ2-5; len: 16; v_gene: TRBV29-1; abundance: once; d_gene: TRBD2; CDR3nt: TGCAGCGTTGTTCGGCTAGCGGGGATCTCCCAAGAGACCCAGTACTTC; CDR3aa: CSVVRLAGISQETQYF
j_gene: TRBJ1-5; len: 13; v_gene: TRBV12-3/TRBV12-4; abundance: few; d_gene: .; CDR3nt: TGTGCCAGCAGCCCCAGGGGTAATCAGCCCCAGCATTTT; CDR3aa: CASSPRGNQPQHF
j_gene: TRBJ2-5; len: 16; v_gene: TRBV6-2/TRBV6-3; abundance: .; d_gene: TRBD1; CDR3nt: TGTGCCAGCAGTTATGATAGGGGGCGAATCCAAGAGACCCAGTACTTC; CDR3aa: CASSYDRGRIQETQYF
j_gene: TRBJ2-1; len: 15; v_gene: TRBV3-1/TRBV3-2; abundance: .; d_gene: .; CDR3nt: TGTGCCAGCAGCCTTCCGGGGAGTGGAAACAATGAGCAGTTCTTC; CDR3aa: CASSLPGSGNNEQFF
j_gene: TRBJ2-6; len: 18; v_gene: TRBV5-4; abundance: .; d_gene: TRBD1; CDR3nt: TGTGCCAGCAGCTCGCCCGGGACAGGGGGCGCTGGGGCCAACGTCCTGACTTTC; CDR3aa: CASSSPGTGGAGANVLTF
j_gene: TRBJ2-7; len: 15; v_gene: TRBV5-8; abundance: .; d_gene: TRBD2; CDR3nt: TGTGCCAGCAGGGATGGACTAGCGGACACCCTGGAGCAGTACTTC; CDR3aa: CASRDGLADTLEQYF
j_gene: TRBJ2-6; len: 17; v_gene: TRBV15; abundance: .; d_gene: .; CDR3nt: TGTGCCACCAGCAGAGATCAGGGGCTAACTGGGGCCAACGTCCTGACTTTC; CDR3aa: CATSRDQGLTGANVLTF
j_gene: TRBJ1-4; len: 18; v_gene: TRBV28; abundance: .; d_gene: TRBD1; CDR3nt: TGTGCCAGCAGTTTAGTGGGACAGGGGATTGCAACTAATGAAAAACTGTTTTTT; CDR3aa: CASSLVGQGIATNEKLFF
j_gene: TRBJ1-3; len: 16; v_gene: TRBV30; abundance: .; d_gene: .; CDR3nt: TGTGCCTGGAGTCCCATGGAACGGAGCTCTGGAAACACCATATATTTT; CDR3aa: CAWSPMERSSGNTIYF
j_gene: TRBJ2-7; len: 11; v_gene: TRBV27; abundance: .; d_gene: .; CDR3nt: TGTGCCAGCAGCAGGGGTAACGAGCAGTACTTC; CDR3aa: CASSRGNEQYF
j_gene: TRBJ2-3; len: 14; v_gene: TRBV13; abundance: .; d_gene: .; CDR3nt: TGTGCCAGCAGCGGGACTCCTGACACAGATACGCAGTATTTT; CDR3aa: CASSGTPDTDTQYF
j_gene: TRBJ2-7; len: 15; v_gene: TRBV3-1/TRBV3-2; abundance: .; d_gene: TRBD2; CDR3nt: TGTGCCAGCAGCTTCACTAGCGGGGGCTCCTACGAGCAGTACTTC; CDR3aa: CASSFTSGGSYEQYF
j_gene: TRBJ2-7; len: 14; v_gene: TRBV9; abundance: once; d_gene: TRBD2; CDR3nt: TGTGCCAGCAGCGCGACTAGCGGGGCCTACGAGCAGTACTTC; CDR3aa: CASSATSGAYEQYF
j_gene: TRBJ2-2; len: 15; v_gene: TRBV3-1/TRBV3-2; abundance: .; d_gene: TRBD2; CDR3nt: TGTGCCAGCAGCCAAGCCGCTAGCGGGGGTGGGGAGCTGTTTTTT; CDR3aa: CASSQAASGGGELFF
j_gene: TRBJ2-1; len: 23; v_gene: TRBV11-3; abundance: .; d_gene: TRBD2; CDR3nt: TGTGCCAGCAGCTTAGACAGGTCCGTGCTGGCGGGAGTACCTTTGAGCTCCTACAATGAGCAGTTCTTC; CDR3aa: CASSLDRSVLAGVPLSSYNEQFF
j_gene: TRBJ1-1; len: 13; v_gene: TRBV7-9; abundance: once; d_gene: .; CDR3nt: TGTGCCAGCAGCCCGTCAGGGAACACTGAAGCTTTCTTT; CDR3aa: CASSPSGNTEAFF
j_gene: TRBJ2-6; len: 15; v_gene: TRBV6-5; abundance: .; d_gene: TRBD1; CDR3nt: TGTGCCAGCTCCGGACAGGGGACAGGGGCCAACGTCCTGACTTTC; CDR3aa: CASSGQGTGANVLTF
j_gene: TRBJ1-2; len: 14; v_gene: TRBV7-9; abundance: .; d_gene: .; CDR3nt: TGTGCCAGCAGCTTAAGGGGGTCGGACTATGGCTACACCTTC; CDR3aa: CASSLRGSDYGYTF
j_gene: TRBJ2-3; len: 15; v_gene: TRBV6-2/TRBV6-3; abundance: .; d_gene: TRBD2; CDR3nt: TGTGCCAGCAGACCTCCGGGACTAGGGGCAGATACGCAGTATTTT; CDR3aa: CASRPPGLGADTQYF
j_gene: TRBJ1-5; len: 14; v_gene: TRBV19; abundance: .; d_gene: .; CDR3nt: TGTGCCAGTAGTATAGATCCCAGGGGACAGCCCCAGCATTTT; CDR3aa: CASSIDPRGQPQHF
j_gene: TRBJ2-3; len: 15; v_gene: TRBV30; abundance: .; d_gene: TRBD1; CDR3nt: TGTGCCTGGAGTGCCCTCGGACAGGCTACAGATACGCAGTATTTT; CDR3aa: CAWSALGQATDTQYF
j_gene: TRBJ1-2; len: 15; v_gene: TRBV2; abundance: .; d_gene: TRBD1; CDR3nt: TGTGCCAGCAATGAACAGGGGGCGGGAAACTATGGCTACACCTTC; CDR3aa: CASNEQGAGNYGYTF
j_gene: TRBJ2-7; len: 14; v_gene: TRBV20-1; abundance: .; d_gene: TRBD2; CDR3nt: TGCAGTGCTAGTCTAGCGGGACGTTCCTACGAGCAGTACTTC; CDR3aa: CSASLAGRSYEQYF
j_gene: TRBJ1-5; len: 16; v_gene: TRBV5-7; abundance: .; d_gene: TRBD1; CDR3nt: TGTGCCAGCAGCGAGGGGACAGGGGGGATGGATCAGCCCCAGCATTTT; CDR3aa: CASSEGTGGMDQPQHF
j_gene: TRBJ1-2; len: 12; v_gene: TRBV9; abundance: .; d_gene: .; CDR3nt: TGTGCCAGCAGCGTAGTTGGGGGCGGCTACACCTTC; CDR3aa: CASSVVGGGYTF
j_gene: TRBJ2-7; len: 16; v_gene: TRBV4-1; abundance: .; d_gene: TRBD1; CDR3nt: TGCGCCAGCAGCCAGGGTGGGACAGGCCGAATCTACGAGCAGTACTTC; CDR3aa: CASSQGGTGRIYEQYF
j_gene: TRBJ1-1; len: 13; v_gene: TRBV18; abundance: .; d_gene: .; CDR3nt: TGTGCCAGCTCGCGGGGCGACGAGGGCGAAGCTTTCTTT; CDR3aa: CASSRGDEGEAFF
j_gene: TRBJ1-2; len: 15; v_gene: TRBV5-1; abundance: .; d_gene: TRBD1; CDR3nt: TGCGCCAGCAGCTTGGCAGGGGGACCCAACTATGGCTACACCTTC; CDR3aa: CASSLAGGPNYGYTF
j_gene: TRBJ2-3; len: 15; v_gene: TRBV5-5; abundance: .; d_gene: TRBD2; CDR3nt: TGTGCCAGCAGCATCCGACTAGCGGGGAGCGATACGCAGTATTTT; CDR3aa: CASSIRLAGSDTQYF
j_gene: TRBJ1-1; len: 15; v_gene: TRBV5-1; abundance: .; d_gene: .; CDR3nt: TGCGCCAGCAGCTTGGGGGCCAGCCTGAACACTGAAGCTTTCTTT; CDR3aa: CASSLGASLNTEAFF
j_gene: TRBJ2-7; len: 15; v_gene: TRBV4-3; abundance: few; d_gene: .; CDR3nt: TGCGCCAGCAGCCGAGGCTACGGAGTAGCGGTCGAGCAGTACTTC; CDR3aa: CASSRGYGVAVEQYF
j_gene: TRBJ1-3; len: 13; v_gene: TRBV7-6; abundance: .; d_gene: .; CDR3nt: TGTGCCAGCAGCTTAGATCTTGGAAACACCATATATTTT; CDR3aa: CASSLDLGNTIYF
j_gene: TRBJ2-2; len: 15; v_gene: TRBV6-1; abundance: .; d_gene: .; CDR3nt: TGTGCCAGCAGTGATAAGGGACACATCACCGGGGAGCTGTTTTTT; CDR3aa: CASSDKGHITGELFF
j_gene: TRBJ1-2; len: 17; v_gene: TRBV6-1; abundance: .; d_gene: .; CDR3nt: TGTGCCAGCAGTGAACCCTTTTCTAACATTTACGGGAATGGCTACACCTTC; CDR3aa: CASSEPFSNIYGNGYTF
j_gene: TRBJ2-3; len: 16; v_gene: TRBV9; abundance: .; d_gene: .; CDR3nt: TGTGCCAGCAGCGTAGGGGGTAGCGGTAGCACAGATACGCAGTATTTT; CDR3aa: CASSVGGSGSTDTQYF
j_gene: TRBJ1-6; len: 17; v_gene: TRBV27; abundance: .; d_gene: .; CDR3nt: TGTGCCAGCAGAGACATCAGGGCTAGCTCCTATAATTCACCCCTCCACTTT; CDR3aa: CASRDIRASSYNSPLHF
j_gene: TRBJ2-6; len: 18; v_gene: TRBV5-1; abundance: few; d_gene: TRBD2; CDR3nt: TGCGCCAGCAGCGGAGGACTAGCGGGAGGCTCGGGGGCCAACGTCCTGACTTTC; CDR3aa: CASSGGLAGGSGANVLTF
j_gene: TRBJ2-7; len: 12; v_gene: TRBV29-1; abundance: .; d_gene: .; CDR3nt: TGCAGCGTTGATAGGGGAGGAAACGAGCAGTACTTC; CDR3aa: CSVDRGGNEQYF
j_gene: TRBJ1-6; len: 15; v_gene: TRBV3-1/TRBV3-2; abundance: .; d_gene: TRBD1; CDR3nt: TGTGCCAGCAGCCAACCGGGACAGGCGTTTTCACCCCTCCACTTT; CDR3aa: CASSQPGQAFSPLHF
j_gene: TRBJ2-5; len: 14; v_gene: TRBV4-1; abundance: .; d_gene: TRBD1; CDR3nt: TGCGCCAGCAGTCAAAGGACAGGCCCGGAGACCCAGTACTTC; CDR3aa: CASSQRTGPETQYF